This entry describes one TCR beta chain. Antigen specificity is unknown. This entry comes from a study of shared clonotypes between healthy human individuals. Looking at the study overall: The study drew on a couple of women and three men aged 18 to 49 as donors. The study, taken as a whole, reports: Naive CD4 clonotype sharing across a few donors was approximately 5%.

This table comes from immunoSEQ multiplex PCR, and its TCRdb copy is limited to in-frame clones, with some not included. Found here are about 980,000 clones, approximately 76% of them singletons; the top ten hold over 1.3%. CDR1 MNHEY and CDR2 SVGAGI come from the germline V gene. The CDR3 sequence is 12 residues long. V was trimmed by 6 bases and J by 9 bases, leaving 12 bases between them. The chain recombines TRBV6-5 with TRBJ2-1; D not resolved. Source material: memory CD4+ T cells sorted from blood. Stated subset: CD45RA-negative fraction. The TCR originated in a man aged 18 to 35 in good health. The CDR3 protein is CASSHPDGEQFF. CDR3 DNA sequence: TGTGCCAGCAGCCACCCTGACGGTGAGCAGTTCTTC.